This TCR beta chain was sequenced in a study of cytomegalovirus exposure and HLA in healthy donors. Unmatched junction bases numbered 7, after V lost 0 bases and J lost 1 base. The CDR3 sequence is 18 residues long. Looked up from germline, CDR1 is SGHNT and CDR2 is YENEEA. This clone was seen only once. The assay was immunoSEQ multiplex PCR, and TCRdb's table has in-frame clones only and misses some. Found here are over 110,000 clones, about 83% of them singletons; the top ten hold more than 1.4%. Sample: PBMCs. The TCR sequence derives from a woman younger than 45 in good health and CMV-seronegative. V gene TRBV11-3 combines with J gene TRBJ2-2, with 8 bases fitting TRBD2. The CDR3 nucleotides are TGTGCCAGCAGCTTAGAATTCCGGGGGGGCATGAACACCGGGGAGCTGTTTTTT. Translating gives CASSLEFRGGMNTGELFF.